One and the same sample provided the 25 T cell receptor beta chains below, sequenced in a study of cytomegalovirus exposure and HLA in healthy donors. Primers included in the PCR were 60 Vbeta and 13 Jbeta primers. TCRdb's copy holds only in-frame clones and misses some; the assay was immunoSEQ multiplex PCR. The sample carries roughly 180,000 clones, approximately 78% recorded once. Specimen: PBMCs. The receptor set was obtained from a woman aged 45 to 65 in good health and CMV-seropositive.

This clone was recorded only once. DNA for the CDR3: TGTGCCAGCAGCTTAGATCCGGGGGAATCCTATAATTCACCCCTCCACTTT. Its translation: CASSLDPGESYNSPLHF. The J gene is TRBJ1-6, the V gene TRBV7-9, with D tentatively TRBD1 (5 bases). CDR1 and CDR2 from the germline V gene are SEHNR and FQNEAQ (reference sequence). Trimming cost V 1 base and J 1 base, with 11 bases left between them. The CDR3 totals 17 residues.

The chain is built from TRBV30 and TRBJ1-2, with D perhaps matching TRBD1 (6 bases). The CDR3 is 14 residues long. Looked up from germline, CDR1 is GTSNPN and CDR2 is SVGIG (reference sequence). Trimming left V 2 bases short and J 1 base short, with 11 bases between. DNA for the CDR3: TGTGCCTGGAGTAAGGGGGGGAGTAACTATGGCTACACCTTC. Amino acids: CAWSKGGSNYGYTF.

In DNA, the CDR3 is TGTGCCAGCAGCGGCAGAGGGGGCTTTTACGAGCAGTACTTC. This encodes CASSGRGGFYEQYF. This chain connects TRBV9 to TRBJ2-7; 7 bases are shared with TRBD1. The CDR3 runs 14 residues. Germline V gene data show CDR1 as SGDLS and CDR2 as YYNGEE. Trimming took 3 bases from V and 4 from J; bases not matched to a gene: 7. Together with reference TRBV9 and TRBJ2-7, the CDR3 gives the full variable domain: DSGVTQTPKHLITATGQRVTLRCSPRSGDLSVYWYQQSLDQGLQFLIQYYNGEERAKGNILERFSAQQFPDLHSELNLSSLELGDSALYFCASSGRGGFYEQYFGPGTRLTVT.

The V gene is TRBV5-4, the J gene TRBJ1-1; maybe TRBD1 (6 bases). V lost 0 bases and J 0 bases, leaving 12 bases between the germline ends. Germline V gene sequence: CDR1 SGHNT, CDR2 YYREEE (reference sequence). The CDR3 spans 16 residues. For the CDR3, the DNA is TGTGCCAGCAGCTTGGCCGCAGGGGCTATGAACACTGAAGCTTTCTTT. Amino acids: CASSLAAGAMNTEAFF.

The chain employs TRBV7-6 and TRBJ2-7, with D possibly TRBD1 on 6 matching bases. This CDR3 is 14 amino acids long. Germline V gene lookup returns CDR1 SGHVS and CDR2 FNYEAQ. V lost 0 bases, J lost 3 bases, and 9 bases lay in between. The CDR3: CASSLATGVYEQYF. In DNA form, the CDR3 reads TGTGCCAGCAGCTTAGCGACAGGAGTCTACGAGCAGTACTTC. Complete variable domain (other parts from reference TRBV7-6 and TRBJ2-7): GAGVSQSPRYKVTKRGQDVALRCDPISGHVSLYWYRQALGQGPEFLTYFNYEAQQDKSGLPNDRFSAERPEGSISTLTIQRTEQRDSAMYRCASSLATGVYEQYFGPGTRLTVT.

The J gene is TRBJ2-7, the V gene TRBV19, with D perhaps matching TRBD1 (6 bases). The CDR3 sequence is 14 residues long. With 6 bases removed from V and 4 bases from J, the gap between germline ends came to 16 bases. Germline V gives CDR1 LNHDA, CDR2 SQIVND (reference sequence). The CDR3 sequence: CASSAAGTNYEQYF. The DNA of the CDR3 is TGTGCCAGTAGCGCCGCCGGGACAAATTACGAGCAGTACTTC. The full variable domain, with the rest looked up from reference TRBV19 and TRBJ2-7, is DGGITQSPKYLFRKEGQNVTLSCEQNLNHDAMYWYRQDPGQGLRLIYYSQIVNDFQKGDIAEGYSVSREKKESFPLTVTSAQKNPTAFYLCASSAAGTNYEQYFGPGTRLTVT.

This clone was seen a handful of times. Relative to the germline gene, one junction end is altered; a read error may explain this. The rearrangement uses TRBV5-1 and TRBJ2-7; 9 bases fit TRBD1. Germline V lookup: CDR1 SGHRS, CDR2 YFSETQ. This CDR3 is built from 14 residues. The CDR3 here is CASSFGQGIREQYF. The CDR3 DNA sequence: TGTGCCAGCAGCTTCGGACAGGGGATACGCGAGCAGTACTTC.

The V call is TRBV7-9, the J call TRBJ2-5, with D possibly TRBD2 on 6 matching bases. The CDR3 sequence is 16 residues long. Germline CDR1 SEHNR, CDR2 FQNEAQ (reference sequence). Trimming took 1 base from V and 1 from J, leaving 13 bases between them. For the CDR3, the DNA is TGTGCCAGCAGCTTAGGGGCGGGGACCTTCCAAGAGACCCAGTACTTC. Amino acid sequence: CASSLGAGTFQETQYF.

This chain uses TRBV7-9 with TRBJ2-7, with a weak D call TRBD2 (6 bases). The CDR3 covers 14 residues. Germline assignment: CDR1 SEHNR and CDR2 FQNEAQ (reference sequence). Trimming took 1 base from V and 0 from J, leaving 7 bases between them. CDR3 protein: CASSLDGGSYEQYF. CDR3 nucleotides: TGTGCCAGCAGCTTAGACGGGGGCTCCTACGAGCAGTACTTC.

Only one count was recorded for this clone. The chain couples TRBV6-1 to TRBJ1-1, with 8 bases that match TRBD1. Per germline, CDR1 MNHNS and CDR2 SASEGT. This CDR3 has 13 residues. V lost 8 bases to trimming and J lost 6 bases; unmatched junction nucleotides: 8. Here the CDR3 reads CASFPDRGAEAFF. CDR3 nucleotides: TGTGCCAGCTTTCCCGACAGGGGCGCTGAAGCTTTCTTT.

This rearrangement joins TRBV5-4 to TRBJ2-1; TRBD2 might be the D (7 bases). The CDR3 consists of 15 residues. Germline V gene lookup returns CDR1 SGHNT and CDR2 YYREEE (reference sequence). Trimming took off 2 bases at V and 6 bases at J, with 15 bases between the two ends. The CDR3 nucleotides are TGTGCCAGCAGCTTTGGAGGGGGAGGGTTCAATGAGCAGTTCTTC. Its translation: CASSFGGGGFNEQFF.

The chain's CDR3 is CASSFGLAGDLGAEQYF. CDR3 bases: TGTGCCAGCAGCTTCGGACTAGCGGGGGATTTGGGGGCCGAGCAGTACTTC. The gene calls are TRBV5-6 and TRBJ2-7; the match to TRBD2 covers 13 bases. V was clipped by 2 bases and J by 6 bases; unmatched bases: 11. This CDR3 is built from 17 residues. Germline assignment: CDR1 SGHDT and CDR2 YYEEEE. The whole variable domain, remainder taken from reference TRBV5-6 and TRBJ2-7, is DAGVTQSPTHLIKTRGQQVTLRCSPKSGHDTVSWYQQALGQGPQFIFQYYEEEERQRGNFPDRFSGHQFPNYSSELNVNALLLGDSALYLCASSFGLAGDLGAEQYFGPGTRLTVT.

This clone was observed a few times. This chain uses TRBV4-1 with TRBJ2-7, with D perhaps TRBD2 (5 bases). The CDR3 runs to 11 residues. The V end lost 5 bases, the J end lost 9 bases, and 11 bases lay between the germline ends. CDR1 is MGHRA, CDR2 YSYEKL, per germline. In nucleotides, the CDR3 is TGCGCCAGCAGCATAGGACTTTTGCAGTACTTC. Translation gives CASSIGLLQYF.

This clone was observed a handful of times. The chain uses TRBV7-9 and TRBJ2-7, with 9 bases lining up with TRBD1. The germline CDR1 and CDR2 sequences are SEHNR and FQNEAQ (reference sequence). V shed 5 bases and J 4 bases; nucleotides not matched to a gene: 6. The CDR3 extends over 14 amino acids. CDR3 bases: TGTGCCAGCAGCCTGGACAGGGGCCAGTACGAGCAGTACTTC. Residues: CASSLDRGQYEQYF.

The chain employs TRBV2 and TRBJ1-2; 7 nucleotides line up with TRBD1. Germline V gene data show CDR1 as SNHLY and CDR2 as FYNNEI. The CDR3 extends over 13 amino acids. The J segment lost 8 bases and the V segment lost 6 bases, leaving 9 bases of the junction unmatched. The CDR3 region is CASSPKTGVGYTF. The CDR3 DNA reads TGTGCCAGCAGCCCCAAAACAGGGGTAGGCTACACCTTC. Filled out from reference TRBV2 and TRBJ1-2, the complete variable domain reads EPEVTQTPSHQVTQMGQEVILRCVPISNHLYFYWYRQILGQKVEFLVSFYNNEISEKSEIFDDQFSVERPDGSNFTLKIRSTKLEDSAMYFCASSPKTGVGYTFGSGTRLTVV.

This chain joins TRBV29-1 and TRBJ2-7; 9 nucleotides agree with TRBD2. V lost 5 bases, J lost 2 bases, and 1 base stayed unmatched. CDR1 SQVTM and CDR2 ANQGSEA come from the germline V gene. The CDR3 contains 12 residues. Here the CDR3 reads CSVQRGAYEQYF. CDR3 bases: TGCAGCGTTCAGCGGGGGGCCTACGAGCAGTACTTC.

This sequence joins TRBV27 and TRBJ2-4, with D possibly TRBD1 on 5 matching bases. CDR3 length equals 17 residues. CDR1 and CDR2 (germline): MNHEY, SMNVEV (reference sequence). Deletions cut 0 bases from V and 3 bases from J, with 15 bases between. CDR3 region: CASSLSFCLQVKNIQYF. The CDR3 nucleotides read TGTGCCAGCAGTTTATCGTTTTGTTTACAGGTCAAAAACATTCAGTACTTC.

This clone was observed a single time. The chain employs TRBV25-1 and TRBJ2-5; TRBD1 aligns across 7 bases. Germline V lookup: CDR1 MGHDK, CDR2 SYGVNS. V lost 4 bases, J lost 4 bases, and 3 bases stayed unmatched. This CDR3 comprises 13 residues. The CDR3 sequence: CASSVQGSETQYF. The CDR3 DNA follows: TGTGCCAGCAGTGTACAGGGGTCAGAGACCCAGTACTTC.

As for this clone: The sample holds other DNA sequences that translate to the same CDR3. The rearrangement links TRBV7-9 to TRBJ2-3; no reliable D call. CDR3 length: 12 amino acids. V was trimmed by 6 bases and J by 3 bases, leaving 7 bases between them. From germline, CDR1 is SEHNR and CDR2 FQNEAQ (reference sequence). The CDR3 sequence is CASSWATDTQYF. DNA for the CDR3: TGTGCCAGCAGTTGGGCGACAGATACGCAGTATTTT.

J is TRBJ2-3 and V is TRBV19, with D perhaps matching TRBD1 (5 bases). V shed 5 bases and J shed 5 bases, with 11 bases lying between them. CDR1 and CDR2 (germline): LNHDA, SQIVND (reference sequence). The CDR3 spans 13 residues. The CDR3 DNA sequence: TGTGCCAGTAGTCCTCAGGGTGTAGATACGCAGTATTTT. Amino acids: CASSPQGVDTQYF.

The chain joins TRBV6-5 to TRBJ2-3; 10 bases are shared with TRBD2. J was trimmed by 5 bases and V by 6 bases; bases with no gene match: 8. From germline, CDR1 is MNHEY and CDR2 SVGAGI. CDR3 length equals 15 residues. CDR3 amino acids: CASSRLAGGGDTQYF. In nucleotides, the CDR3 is TGTGCCAGCAGCCGGTTAGCGGGGGGTGGAGATACGCAGTATTTT.

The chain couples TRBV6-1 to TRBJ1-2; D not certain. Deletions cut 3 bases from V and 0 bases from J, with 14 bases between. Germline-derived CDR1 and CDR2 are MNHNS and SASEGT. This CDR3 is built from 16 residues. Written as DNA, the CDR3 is TGTGCCAGCAGTGAGTGGACGGACTTCTCTAACTATGGCTACACCTTC. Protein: CASSEWTDFSNYGYTF.

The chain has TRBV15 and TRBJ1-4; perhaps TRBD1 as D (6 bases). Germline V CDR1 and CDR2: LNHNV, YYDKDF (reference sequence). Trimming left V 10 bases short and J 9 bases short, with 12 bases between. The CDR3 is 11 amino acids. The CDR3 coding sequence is TGTGCCATCGGACAGCCACAAAAACTGTTTTTT. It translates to CAIGQPQKLFF.

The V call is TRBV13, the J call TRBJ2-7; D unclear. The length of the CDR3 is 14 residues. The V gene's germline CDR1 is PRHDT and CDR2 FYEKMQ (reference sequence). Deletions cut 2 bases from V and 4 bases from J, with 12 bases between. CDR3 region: CASSLSVMEYEQYF. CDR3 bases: TGTGCCAGCAGCTTAAGCGTCATGGAATACGAGCAGTACTTC.

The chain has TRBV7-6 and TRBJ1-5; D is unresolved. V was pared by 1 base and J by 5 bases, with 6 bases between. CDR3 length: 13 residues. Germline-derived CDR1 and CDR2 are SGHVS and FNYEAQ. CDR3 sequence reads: CASSLGHDQPQHF. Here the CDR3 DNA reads TGTGCCAGCAGCTTAGGGCATGATCAGCCCCAGCATTTT.